The 26 T cell receptor beta chains below all came from one sample that was sequenced in a study of T-cell reconstitution after alpha-beta-depleted transplantation in children. Unique molecular identifiers tagged the TCRbeta library. Each CDR3 protein gets one entry after TCRdb re-called the PCR reads with MiXCR. The sample shows about a million distinct CDR3 sequences, under 30% of them seen only once. The sample in question was PBMCs, mostly from graft donor cells, obtained 360 days after TCRalphabeta/CD19-depleted stem cell transplant. These receptors all come from a boy in the first two years of life who had a stem cell transplant for SCID, so the T cells may come from the graft donor.

This clonotype was observed a handful of times. V and J are TRBV7-9 and TRBJ1-2; 8 bases match TRBD1. This CDR3 spans 14 amino acids. Germline V lookup: CDR1 SEHNR, CDR2 FQNEAQ (reference sequence). Trimming at V came to 4 bases and at J to 6 bases, leaving 7 bases not matched to a gene. The CDR3 region has the DNA TGTGCCAGCAGCTCACAGGGGGTGGTACATGGCTACACCTTC. Protein product: CASSSQGVVHGYTF.

This clonotype was detected many times. The V gene is TRBV6-4, the J gene TRBJ1-1; D is uncertain. CDR1 is MRHNA and CDR2 is SNTAGT in the germline V gene. The CDR3 loop spans 16 amino acids. The germline V and J ends were trimmed by 5 bases and 0 bases, with 16 bases remaining between them. The CDR3 is CASSPRLKILNTEAFF. In DNA, the CDR3 is TGTGCCAGCAGTCCCAGATTAAAAATCCTGAACACTGAAGCTTTCTTT.

V and J are TRBV9 and TRBJ2-2, with 7 bases aligning to TRBD2. The germline V gene has CDR1 SGDLS and CDR2 YYNGEE. V trimming: 0 bases; J trimming: 2 bases; junction bases outside the gene matches: 4. The CDR3 has 16 amino acids. The CDR3 region is CASSVDGGLNTGELFF. The CDR3 DNA is TGTGCCAGCAGCGTAGATGGGGGACTAAACACCGGGGAGCTGTTTTTT.

The chain carries TRBV11-1 and TRBJ1-1; TRBD1 matches 7 bases. Trimming removed 3 bases from V and 1 base from J; junction bases left unmatched: 20. This CDR3 is built from 20 residues. Per germline, CDR1 SGHAT and CDR2 FQDESV (reference sequence). The CDR3, as DNA: TGTGCCAGCAGCTTGGTAACAGGGCCCTTAAGACAGGGAGCGAACACTGAAGCTTTCTTT. Its protein is CASSLVTGPLRQGANTEAFF.

This clonotype was seen more than once but under ten times. The rearrangement links TRBV7-9 to TRBJ2-3, with a tentative D call TRBD2 (6 bases). Germline V gene data show CDR1 as SEHNR and CDR2 as FQNEAQ (reference sequence). The CDR3 loop spans 15 amino acids. The V and J ends lost 0 bases and 4 bases respectively, with 11 bases between them. The CDR3 reads CASSLARRGPDTQYF. The CDR3 DNA is TGTGCCAGCAGCTTAGCCCGGAGGGGCCCAGATACGCAGTATTTT.

V and J are TRBV28 and TRBJ2-1, with 9 bases aligning to TRBD1. Looked up from germline, CDR1 is MDHEN and CDR2 is SYDVKM. CDR3 size: 19 residues. The V segment lost 7 bases and the J segment 4 bases; nucleotides outside the gene matches: 20. The CDR3 is CASTTTIQGADLLYNEQFF. CDR3 nucleotides: TGTGCCAGCACTACTACGATACAGGGGGCCGACCTTCTTTACAATGAGCAGTTCTTC. The full variable domain, rest sourced from reference TRBV28 and TRBJ2-1, is DVKVTQSSRYLVKRTGEKVFLECVQDMDHENMFWYRQDPGLGLRLIYFSYDVKMKEKGDIPEGYSVSREKKERFSLILESASTNQTSMYLCASTTTIQGADLLYNEQFFGPGTRLTVL.

This chain joins TRBV3-1 and TRBJ1-2, with 9 bases fitting TRBD1. The CDR3 is 16 residues long. The germline CDR1 and CDR2 sequences are LGHDT and YNNKEL (reference sequence). V trimming: 4 bases; J trimming: 2 bases; junction bases outside the gene matches: 8. The CDR3 here is CASSPQRTGVNYGYTF. DNA of the CDR3: TGTGCCAGCAGCCCGCAGAGGACAGGGGTCAACTATGGCTACACCTTC.

V usage is TRBV27 and J usage is TRBJ2-1, with D perhaps TRBD1 (6 bases). Germline V gene lookup returns CDR1 MNHEY and CDR2 SMNVEV (reference sequence). V gave up 5 bases and J gave up 5 bases, with 16 bases separating them. The CDR3 has 15 residues. CDR3 DNA: TGTGCCAGCAGTCGCATCAGTACAGGGCACAATGAGCAGTTCTTC. Residues: CASSRISTGHNEQFF.

This clonotype was observed a handful of times. This rearrangement joins TRBV4-3 to TRBJ2-6; the D is unclear. Germline CDR1 and CDR2: LGHNA and YSLEER. The CDR3 is 16 amino acids. V shed 1 base and J shed 0 bases, with 7 bases lying between them. Written as DNA, the CDR3 is TGCGCCAGCAGCCAAGTGAGAGACTCTGGGGCCAACGTCCTGACTTTC. Translation gives CASSQVRDSGANVLTF.

This clonotype has only a few counts. The genes are TRBV2 and TRBJ2-1, with 12 nucleotides matching TRBD2. Per the germline V gene, CDR1 is SNHLY and CDR2 is FYNNEI. The V segment lost 6 bases and the J segment 8 bases; nucleotides outside the gene matches: 8. There are 15 residues in the CDR3. CDR3 bases: TGTGCCAGCAGCCCTGCTAGCGGGGGGGCCCATGAGCAGTTCTTC. This gives the protein CASSPASGGAHEQFF. Filled out from reference TRBV2 and TRBJ2-1, the complete variable domain reads EPEVTQTPSHQVTQMGQEVILRCVPISNHLYFYWYRQILGQKVEFLVSFYNNEISEKSEIFDDQFSVERPDGSNFTLKIRSTKLEDSAMYFCASSPASGGAHEQFFGPGTRLTVL.

The rearrangement uses TRBV5-1 and TRBJ1-2, with D maybe TRBD1 (6 bases). The CDR3 is made up of 17 amino acids. Trimming shortened V by 0 bases and J by 4 bases, and 19 bases separated the two germline ends. Germline CDR1 and CDR2: SGHRS and YFSETQ. The CDR3 here is CASSLVPRQDGFYGYTF. The CDR3 bases are TGCGCCAGCAGCTTGGTCCCGCGACAGGACGGATTCTATGGCTACACCTTC.

This clonotype has more than one count but fewer than ten. The rearrangement uses TRBV7-2 and TRBJ2-2; 10 nucleotides align to TRBD2. The CDR3 has 15 residues. Germline-derived CDR1 and CDR2 are SGHTA and FQGNSA. Unmatched junction bases numbered 8, after V lost 7 bases and J lost 6 bases. CDR3 protein: CASTKLAGQAGELFF. In DNA, the CDR3 is TGTGCCAGCACCAAACTAGCGGGGCAAGCCGGGGAGCTGTTTTTT.

The chain is built from TRBV12-3 or TRBV12-4 and TRBJ2-1; unclear D gene. The CDR3 is 13 residues long. V was clipped by 3 bases and J by 8 bases, with 11 bases between them. CDR3 sequence: CASSFLEFHEQFF. The DNA for the CDR3 is TGTGCCAGCAGTTTCCTAGAGTTCCATGAGCAGTTCTTC.

V is TRBV15 and J is TRBJ2-1, with 12 positions matching TRBD1. The CDR3 totals 18 residues. The germline V gene encodes CDR1 LNHNV and CDR2 YYDKDF (reference sequence). V trimming: 3 bases; J trimming: 8 bases; junction bases outside the gene matches: 14. CDR3 in amino acids: CATSSPFRGTGGFHEQFF. Written as DNA, the CDR3 is TGTGCCACCAGCAGTCCCTTCCGCGGGACAGGGGGCTTCCATGAGCAGTTCTTC.

CDR3 in DNA: TGCAGTGCTGGAGGGGCCGGTCTTGAGCAGTTCTTC. It codes for CSAGGAGLEQFF. The V gene is TRBV20-1, the J gene TRBJ2-1, with D tentatively TRBD2 (6 bases). The CDR3 extends over 12 amino acids. Germline lookup yields CDR1 DFQATT and CDR2 SNEGSKA (reference sequence). The V and J ends lost 5 bases and 9 bases respectively, with 14 bases between them.

The J gene is TRBJ2-4, the V gene TRBV4-1, with D possibly TRBD1 on 6 matching bases. V lost 5 bases to trimming and J lost 1 base, with 15 bases between them. Germline V gene data show CDR1 as MGHRA and CDR2 as YSYEKL. CDR3 size: 16 residues. CDR3 DNA sequence: TGCGCCAGCAGCTTTTGGGGGCGCGGGGCCAAAAACATTCAGTACTTC. This codes for CASSFWGRGAKNIQYF.

V is TRBV12-3 or TRBV12-4 and J is TRBJ2-3; TRBD1 or TRBD2 may be the D gene (5 bases each). The CDR3 is made up of 15 amino acids. V shed 7 bases and J shed 4 bases, with 18 bases lying between them. CDR3 protein: CASIRAGQGPDTQYF. The DNA of the CDR3 is TGTGCCAGCATCCGGGCGGGTCAGGGCCCAGATACGCAGTATTTT.

This clonotype occurred a few times. J is TRBJ1-3 and V is TRBV18; D is unclear. Germline V gene lookup returns CDR1 KGHSH and CDR2 LQKENI. The V end lost 4 bases, the J end lost 0 bases, and 10 bases lay between the germline ends. The CDR3 has 15 amino acids. The chain's CDR3 is CASSLLENSGNTIYF. The CDR3 DNA is TGTGCCAGCTCACTGTTAGAAAACTCTGGAAACACCATATATTTT.

V is TRBV30 and J is TRBJ1-1; a possible D gene is TRBD1 (5 bases). In germline, CDR1 is GTSNPN, CDR2 SVGIG (reference sequence). Trimming pared 0 bases from V and 5 bases from J, leaving 19 bases between. The CDR3 extends over 16 amino acids. Here the CDR3 reads CAWSVYAREGRTEAFF. DNA of the CDR3: TGTGCCTGGAGTGTATATGCGCGCGAGGGGAGGACTGAAGCTTTCTTT.

This clonotype came up a few times. This rearrangement joins TRBV6-1 to TRBJ2-1; 11 bases line up with TRBD2. The ends lost 6 bases at V and 7 bases at J; junction bases unmatched: 8. This CDR3 has 15 amino acids. Germline CDR1 reads MNHNS; CDR2 reads SASEGT. The CDR3 sequence: CASSPIAGGPNEQFF. CDR3 in DNA: TGTGCCAGCAGCCCCATAGCGGGGGGGCCGAATGAGCAGTTCTTC.

The chain uses TRBV4-1 and TRBJ2-1, with D possibly being TRBD2 (7 bases). Germline CDR1 MGHRA, CDR2 YSYEKL. The CDR3 sequence is 19 residues long. Trimming removed 0 bases at V and 1 base at J, with 19 bases between. The CDR3 nucleotides read TGCGCCAGCAGCCAAGATCACCTCGGGGGGCCCAAATCCTACAATGAGCAGTTCTTC. This encodes CASSQDHLGGPKSYNEQFF.

The chain recombines TRBV7-9 with TRBJ2-1; D unresolved. Trimming cost V 5 bases and J 6 bases, with 14 bases left between them. Per germline, CDR1 SEHNR and CDR2 FQNEAQ (reference sequence). The CDR3 contains 14 residues. The CDR3 loop is CASSGELRFNEQFF. The CDR3 region has the DNA TGTGCCAGCAGCGGCGAGCTAAGGTTCAATGAGCAGTTCTTC.

The rearrangement uses TRBV5-1 and TRBJ1-1; no clear D gene. V dropped 2 bases and J dropped 3 bases, with 14 bases sitting between them. This CDR3 is 15 amino acids long. CDR1 is SGHRS and CDR2 is YFSETQ in the germline V gene. In DNA form, the CDR3 reads TGCGCCAGCAGCTTAGAAGGAGTTGGCTACACTGAAGCTTTCTTT. Protein sequence: CASSLEGVGYTEAFF. Full variable domain (remainder filled in from reference TRBV5-1 and TRBJ1-1): KAGVTQTPRYLIKTRGQQVTLSCSPISGHRSVSWYQQTPGQGLQFLFEYFSETQRNKGNFPGRFSGRQFSNSRSEMNVSTLELGDSALYLCASSLEGVGYTEAFFGQGTRLTVV.

This clonotype was counted a few times. The chain is built from TRBV11-2 and TRBJ1-3; D not resolved. With 0 bases removed from V and 2 bases from J, the gap between germline ends came to 8 bases. Per germline, CDR1 SGHAT and CDR2 FQNNGV. This CDR3 comprises 15 residues. The CDR3 DNA reads TGTGCCAGCAGCTTAGACCGCGTCGCTGGAAACACCATATATTTT. Translating it yields CASSLDRVAGNTIYF.

J is TRBJ2-1 and V is TRBV12-3 or TRBV12-4; D not resolved. Trimming left V 5 bases short and J 0 bases short, with 11 bases between. CDR3 length: 15 amino acids. Written as DNA, the CDR3 is TGTGCCAGCAGTCCCGGGTGGAGCTCCTACAATGAGCAGTTCTTC. Protein: CASSPGWSSYNEQFF.

This clonotype was picked up a small number of times. The chain links TRBV11-2 to TRBJ2-3; a possible D gene is TRBD2 (6 bases). V lost 0 bases and J lost 3, with 16 bases in between. The germline CDR1 and CDR2 sequences are SGHAT and FQNNGV. The length of the CDR3 is 17 residues. CDR3 sequence (DNA): TGTGCCAGCAGCTTAGAAGGGATCGGGGGAGAAACAGATACGCAGTATTTT. Amino acid sequence: CASSLEGIGGETDTQYF.